These 13 T cell receptor beta chains came from one sample sequenced in a study of T cell repertoires in cytomegalovirus infection. TCRdb reprocessed the reads with MiXCR, giving one entry per CDR3 protein. The sample has approximately 340,000 distinct CDR3 sequences, around 29% seen once. Their antigens are not known. The sequenced sample was cultured PBMCs, obtained from culture after CMV antigen stimulation. Every receptor here comes from a human donor in good health (CMV status not recorded). Some clones in this sample may be carry-over from other donors' samples.

This clonotype has more than one count but fewer than ten. The V call is TRBV2, the J call TRBJ2-7; 9 bases map to TRBD2. The V gene end was trimmed by 6 bases and the J gene end by 7 bases; junction bases not matched to a gene: 10. Germline V CDR1 and CDR2: SNHLY, FYNNEI. This CDR3 has 14 residues. The CDR3 DNA follows: TGTGCCAGCAGGCTAACGGCGGGAGGGAGTGAGCAGTACTTC. Translated: CASRLTAGGSEQYF.

In this sample, this clonotype turned up many times. This chain connects TRBV7-6 to TRBJ1-1; 9 bases fit TRBD1. CDR1 is SGHVS, CDR2 FNYEAQ, per germline. V was clipped by 5 bases and J by 3 bases; unmatched bases: 4. This CDR3 contains 14 residues. CDR3 coding DNA: TGTGCCAGCAGCAGCACAGGGGGCTACACTGAAGCTTTCTTT. Translated: CASSSTGGYTEAFF.

This clonotype was counted between two and nine times. The chain recombines TRBV7-2 with TRBJ1-4; D is uncertain. Germline V gene sequence: CDR1 SGHTA, CDR2 FQGNSA. The CDR3 totals 14 residues. V lost 2 bases and J lost 2, with 6 bases in between. CDR3 nucleotides: TGTGCCAGCAGCTTAAGGGTGACTAATGAAAAACTGTTTTTT. Residues: CASSLRVTNEKLFF.

This clonotype was detected only a few times. The V call is TRBV6-1, the J call TRBJ2-7, with 9 bases lining up with TRBD1. Unmatched junction bases numbered 11, after V lost 6 bases and J lost 5 bases. Germline V CDR1 and CDR2: MNHNS, SASEGT. This CDR3 has 15 amino acids. The CDR3 nucleotides are TGTGCCAGCAGACAATCACGGGACAGGGCCCACGAGCAGTACTTC. It translates to CASRQSRDRAHEQYF.

This clonotype was recorded a few times. J is TRBJ2-1 and V is TRBV7-9; 11 nucleotides match TRBD1. V was pared by 6 bases and J by 5 bases, with 12 bases of the junction left unmatched. Germline assignment: CDR1 SEHNR and CDR2 FQNEAQ (reference sequence). This CDR3 has 17 amino acids. The CDR3 coding sequence is TGTGCCAGCAGTCAAACTAGTGGGGACAGGGGGGACAATGAGCAGTTCTTC. This encodes CASSQTSGDRGDNEQFF.

This clonotype was seen only a few times. CDR3 sequence (DNA): TGTGCCAGCAGTTTTACAGCGCTAGAGACCCAGTACTTC. This encodes CASSFTALETQYF. V is TRBV12-3 or TRBV12-4 and J is TRBJ2-5; D is unclear. Trimming took off 3 bases at V and 4 bases at J, with 9 bases between the two ends. This CDR3 comprises 13 residues.

This chain connects TRBV6-4 to TRBJ1-5, with 7 nucleotides matching TRBD1. There are 14 residues in the CDR3. The V and J ends lost 6 bases and 5 bases, in that order; junction bases with no gene match: 7. Per the germline V gene, CDR1 is MRHNA and CDR2 is SNTAGT. The CDR3 coding sequence is TGTGCCAGCAGCAACGGGACAGATTATCAGCCCCAGCATTTT. This gives the protein CASSNGTDYQPQHF.

This sequence joins TRBV7-2 and TRBJ2-2; D might be TRBD1 (5 bases). There are 14 residues in the CDR3. The V and J ends lost 0 bases and 6 bases respectively, with 8 bases between them. Germline V CDR1 and CDR2: SGHTA, FQGNSA. CDR3 in amino acids: CASSLAAGSGELFF. Here the CDR3 DNA reads TGTGCCAGCAGCTTAGCGGCAGGGTCCGGGGAGCTGTTTTTT.

This clonotype has just a few counts. This chain connects TRBV7-2 to TRBJ2-1, with 9 bases aligning to TRBD1. V lost 2 bases and J lost 6; bases outside the gene matches: 5. Germline CDR1 is SGHTA and CDR2 is FQGNSA. The CDR3 loop spans 15 amino acids. The DNA for the CDR3 is TGTGCCAGCAGCTTAAGTGGGACAGGGATCAATGAGCAGTTCTTC. Protein product: CASSLSGTGINEQFF.

The rearrangement joins TRBV27 to TRBJ2-1; 11 bases match TRBD1. Germline V gene lookup returns CDR1 MNHEY and CDR2 SMNVEV (reference sequence). The CDR3 extends over 15 amino acids. Trimming cost V 6 bases and J 5 bases; bases outside gene matches: 6. DNA for the CDR3: TGTGCCAGCAGGGACAGGGGGCGCGTTCACAATGAGCAGTTCTTC. As protein: CASRDRGRVHNEQFF.

The chain is built from TRBV7-3 and TRBJ1-6; perhaps TRBD1 as D (5 bases). This CDR3 is built from 14 residues. Looked up from germline, CDR1 is SGHTA and CDR2 is FQGTGA. Trimming took 4 bases from V and 10 from J, leaving 14 bases between them. CDR3 coding DNA: TGTGCCAGCAGCTCAGGCTCAGGGCCCTCACCCCTCCACTTT. Its protein is CASSSGSGPSPLHF.

This chain links TRBV6-4 with TRBJ2-6; D is unresolved. The CDR3 is made up of 15 amino acids. CDR1 is MRHNA and CDR2 is SNTAGT in the germline V gene. The ends were cut back, 5 bases at V and 3 bases at J, with 11 bases in the middle. The CDR3 is CASSYQSGGANVLTF. DNA of the CDR3: TGTGCCAGCAGTTACCAGTCGGGTGGGGCCAACGTCCTGACTTTC.

V and J are TRBV7-2 and TRBJ1-6; D remains unclear. Deletions cut 5 bases from V and 1 base from J, with 15 bases between. The CDR3 totals 17 residues. Germline CDR1 reads SGHTA; CDR2 reads FQGNSA. The CDR3 DNA reads as TGTGCCAGCAGCACCGGGAGCCCGCTTTCCTATAATTCACCCCTCCACTTT. The encoded protein is CASSTGSPLSYNSPLHF.